This T cell receptor beta chain was captured in a study of identical twins. Template switching supplied a universal primer site; unique molecular identifiers were carried on the cDNA. TCRdb itself ran the 5' RACE reads through MiXCR, one entry per CDR3 protein. The sample comprises 1.5 million to 2 million distinct CDR3 sequences, less than 35% of which are singletons, and roughly 0.3% rests with the top ten. Study-wide results and limits: Surplus twin overlap in beta out-of-frame sequences was less pronounced. Fewer insertions were carried by abundant cord blood beta clonotypes, but none was seen in memory repertoires.

On this clonotype: Its target is unknown.

Germline-derived CDR1 and CDR2 are ENHRY and SYGVKD. The V gene lost 11 bases and the J gene lost 2 bases, with 12 bases spanning the gap. This CDR3 comprises 12 residues. The TCR sequence derives from a newborn girl in good health. The gene calls are TRBV10-3 and TRBJ2-5, with a weak D call TRBD2 (5 bases). The sequencing input was cord blood. The CDR3 DNA reads as TGTGCCGTCCTTTCGGGACAAGAGACCCAGTACTTC. This gives the protein CAVLSGQETQYF.